This TCR beta chain comes out of a study of blood T cell repertoires in COVID-19. Study as a whole: PBMCs, B-cell-depleted T cells, or T cells were the source of the cDNA or gDNA that made up the material.

The CDR3 contains 14 residues. Germline V gene data show CDR1 as SGDLS and CDR2 as YYNGEE. J gave up 3 bases and V 3 bases, and 0 bases lay outside the gene matches. Methods used by the authors: Amplification of reference gene primers was used by the study to estimate nucleated cell counts. Only in-frame clones appear in the TCRdb table, and some are missing; sequencing was by immunoSEQ multiplex PCR. That table supplies the V and J calls and clone size; D and trimming were determined from the DNA. The sample has about 120,000 clones; over 75% are singletons. The specimen sequenced was peripheral blood. The gene calls are TRBV9 and TRBJ1-6; 7 nucleotides match TRBD1. The receptor's source is an older man with acute or convalescent COVID-19. The CDR3 DNA is TGTGCCAGCAGCGGGGACAGCTATAATTCACCCCTCCACTTT. Amino acid sequence: CASSGDSYNSPLHF.